The T cell receptor (beta chain) described here comes from a study of OX40 agonist ivuxolimab in advanced cancers. Study context: An agonistic anti-OX40 (CD134) antibody, ivuxolimab, was used to treat the patients. Partial responses were achieved by three patients, of whom one had hepatocellular carcinoma and two had cutaneous melanoma. Study-wide results and limits: The CD4+ and CD8+ T cells in the blood had expanded clonally by week 6 at 0.1 to 3.0 mg/kg.

The table came from immunoSEQ multiplex PCR; TCRdb's copy has only in-frame clones and leaves some out. The profile shows about 27,000 clones, roughly 90% of them singletons. Trimming took 5 bases from V and 3 from J, leaving 19 bases between them. The germline gives CDR1 SGHAT, CDR2 FQNNGV. The CDR3 covers 16 residues. Worth noting for this clone: Its matching antigen is unknown.

The sequence derives from an adult with an advanced solid tumor such as melanoma, head and neck, liver or kidney cancer. The rearrangement links TRBV11-2 to TRBJ1-1, with D tentatively TRBD1 (6 bases). The source material was CD4+ or CD8+ T cells sorted from blood, sampled in a trial of the OX40 agonist ivuxolimab. The CDR3 sequence: CASSKGGGLVDTEAFF. Written as DNA, the CDR3 is TGTGCCAGCAGCAAAGGTGGGGGGCTGGTCGACACTGAAGCTTTCTTT.